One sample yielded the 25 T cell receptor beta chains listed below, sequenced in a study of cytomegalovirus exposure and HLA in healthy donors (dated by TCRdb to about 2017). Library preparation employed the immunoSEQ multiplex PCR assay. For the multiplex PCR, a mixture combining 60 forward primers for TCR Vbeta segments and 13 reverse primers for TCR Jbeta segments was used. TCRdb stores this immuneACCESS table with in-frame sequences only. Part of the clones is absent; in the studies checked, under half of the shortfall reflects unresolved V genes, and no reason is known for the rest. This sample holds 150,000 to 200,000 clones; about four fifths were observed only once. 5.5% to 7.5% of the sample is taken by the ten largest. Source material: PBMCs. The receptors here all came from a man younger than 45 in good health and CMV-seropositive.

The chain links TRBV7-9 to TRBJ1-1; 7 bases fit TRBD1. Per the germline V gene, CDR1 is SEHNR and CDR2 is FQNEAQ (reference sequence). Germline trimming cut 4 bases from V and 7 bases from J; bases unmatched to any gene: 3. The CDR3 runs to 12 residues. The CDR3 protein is CASSSQGNEAFF. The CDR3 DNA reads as TGTGCCAGCAGCTCACAGGGGAATGAAGCTTTCTTT.

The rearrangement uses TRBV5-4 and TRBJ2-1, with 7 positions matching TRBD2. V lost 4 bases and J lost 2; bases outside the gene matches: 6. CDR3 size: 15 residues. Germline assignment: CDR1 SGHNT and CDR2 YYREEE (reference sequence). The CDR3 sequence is CASSLPSGTYNEQFF. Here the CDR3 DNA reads TGTGCCAGCAGCCTACCGAGCGGGACCTACAATGAGCAGTTCTTC.

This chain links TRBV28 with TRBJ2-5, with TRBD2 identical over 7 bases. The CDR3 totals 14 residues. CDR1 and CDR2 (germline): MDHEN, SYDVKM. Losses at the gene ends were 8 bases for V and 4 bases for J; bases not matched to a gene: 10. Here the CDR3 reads CASSNGGGRETQYF. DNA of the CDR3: TGTGCCAGCTCTAACGGCGGGGGTAGAGAGACCCAGTACTTC.

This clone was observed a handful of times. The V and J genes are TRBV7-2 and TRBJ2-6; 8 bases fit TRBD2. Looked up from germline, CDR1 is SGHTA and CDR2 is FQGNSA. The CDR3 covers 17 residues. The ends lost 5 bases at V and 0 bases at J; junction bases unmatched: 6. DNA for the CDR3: TGTGCCAGCAGCCCCTCGGGGGGGGCCTCTGGGGCCAACGTCCTGACTTTC. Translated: CASSPSGGASGANVLTF.

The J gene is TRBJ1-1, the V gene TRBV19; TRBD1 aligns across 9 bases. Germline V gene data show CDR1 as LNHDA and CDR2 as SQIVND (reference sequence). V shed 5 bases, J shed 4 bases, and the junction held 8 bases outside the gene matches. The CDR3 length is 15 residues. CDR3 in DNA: TGTGCCAGTAGTCCACAGGGGGCGTTATCCACTGAAGCTTTCTTT. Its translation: CASSPQGALSTEAFF.

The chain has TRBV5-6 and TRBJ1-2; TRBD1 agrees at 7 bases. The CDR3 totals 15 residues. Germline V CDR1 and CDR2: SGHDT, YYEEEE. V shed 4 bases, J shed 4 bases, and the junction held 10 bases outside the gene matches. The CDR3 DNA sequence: TGTGCCAGCAGCCCAACAGGGGTCGGTCTCTATGGCTACACCTTC. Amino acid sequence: CASSPTGVGLYGYTF.

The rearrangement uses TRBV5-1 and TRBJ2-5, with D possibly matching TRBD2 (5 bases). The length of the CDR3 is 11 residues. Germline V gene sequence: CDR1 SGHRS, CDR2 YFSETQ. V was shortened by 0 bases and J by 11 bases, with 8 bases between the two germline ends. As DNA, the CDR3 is TGCGCCAGCAGCTTGGTGGGAGAGCAGTACTTC. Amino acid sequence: CASSLVGEQYF.

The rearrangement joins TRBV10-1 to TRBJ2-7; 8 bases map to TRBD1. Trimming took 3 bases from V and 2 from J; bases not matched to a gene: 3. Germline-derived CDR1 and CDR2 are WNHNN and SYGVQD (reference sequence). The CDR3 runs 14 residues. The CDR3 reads CASSDGQGPYEQYF. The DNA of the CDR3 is TGCGCCAGCAGTGACGGACAGGGTCCCTACGAGCAGTACTTC.

DNA for the CDR3: TGCAGCGTTGGACAGCTTTTTAACTATGGCTACACCTTC. Protein: CSVGQLFNYGYTF. The chain is built from TRBV29-1 and TRBJ1-2; D possibly corresponds to TRBD1 (5 bases). V was clipped by 4 bases and J by 1 base, with 10 bases between them. The CDR3 runs 13 residues. The germline V gene encodes CDR1 SQVTM and CDR2 ANQGSEA.

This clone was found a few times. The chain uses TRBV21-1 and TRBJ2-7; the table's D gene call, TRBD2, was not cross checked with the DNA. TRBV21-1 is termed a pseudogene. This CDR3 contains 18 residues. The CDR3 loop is CASSKAPLGVASSGEQYF. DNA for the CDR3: TGTGCCAGCAGCAAAGCTCCCCTTGGTGTAGCCTCCTCCGGGGAGCAGTACTTC.

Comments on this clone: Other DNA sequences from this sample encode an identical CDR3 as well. In DNA form, the CDR3 reads TGCGCCAGCAGCTTGGGGACAGGGGGCACCGGGGAGCTGTTTTTT. Amino acids: CASSLGTGGTGELFF. This chain links TRBV5-1 with TRBJ2-2; 10 nucleotides agree with TRBD1. Germline CDR1 and CDR2: SGHRS and YFSETQ. Trimming removed 0 bases from V and 4 bases from J; junction bases left unmatched: 0. CDR3 length equals 15 residues.

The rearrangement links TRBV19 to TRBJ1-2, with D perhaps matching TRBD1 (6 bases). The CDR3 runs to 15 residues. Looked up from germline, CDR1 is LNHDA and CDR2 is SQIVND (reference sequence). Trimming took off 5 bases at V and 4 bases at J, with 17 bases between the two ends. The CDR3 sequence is CASSLQRDNLYGYTF. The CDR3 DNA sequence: TGTGCCAGTAGTCTCCAGCGGGACAACCTCTATGGCTACACCTTC.

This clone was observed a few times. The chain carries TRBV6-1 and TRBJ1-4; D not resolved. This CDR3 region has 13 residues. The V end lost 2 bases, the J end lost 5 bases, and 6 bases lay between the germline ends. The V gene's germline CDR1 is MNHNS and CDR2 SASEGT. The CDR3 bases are TGTGCCAGCAGTGAATCGAGGAATGAAAAACTGTTTTTT. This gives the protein CASSESRNEKLFF.

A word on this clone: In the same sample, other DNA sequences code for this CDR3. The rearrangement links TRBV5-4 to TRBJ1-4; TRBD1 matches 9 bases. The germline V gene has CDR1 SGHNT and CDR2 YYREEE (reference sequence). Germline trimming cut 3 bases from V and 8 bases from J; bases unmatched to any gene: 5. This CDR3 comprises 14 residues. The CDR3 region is CASSSGQGGEKLFF. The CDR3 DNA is TGTGCCAGCAGCTCGGGACAGGGAGGAGAAAAACTGTTTTTT. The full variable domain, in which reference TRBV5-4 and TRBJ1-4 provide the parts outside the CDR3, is ETGVTQSPTHLIKTRGQQVTLRCSSQSGHNTVSWYQQALGQGPQFIFQYYREEENGRGNFPPRFSGLQFPNYSSELNVNALELDDSALYLCASSSGQGGEKLFFGSGTQLSVL.

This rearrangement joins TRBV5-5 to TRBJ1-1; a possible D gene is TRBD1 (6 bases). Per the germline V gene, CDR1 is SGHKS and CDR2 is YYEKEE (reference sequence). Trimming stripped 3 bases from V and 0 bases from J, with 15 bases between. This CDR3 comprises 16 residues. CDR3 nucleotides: TGTGCCAGCAGCTATAGGGACACGGCGCTGAACACTGAAGCTTTCTTT. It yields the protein CASSYRDTALNTEAFF.

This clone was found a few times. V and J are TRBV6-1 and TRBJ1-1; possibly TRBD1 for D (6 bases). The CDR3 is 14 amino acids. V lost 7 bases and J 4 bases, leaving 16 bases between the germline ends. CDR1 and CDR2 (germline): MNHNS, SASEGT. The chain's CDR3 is CASNRAGVGTEAFF. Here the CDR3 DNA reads TGTGCCAGCAACCGAGCAGGGGTGGGCACTGAAGCTTTCTTT.

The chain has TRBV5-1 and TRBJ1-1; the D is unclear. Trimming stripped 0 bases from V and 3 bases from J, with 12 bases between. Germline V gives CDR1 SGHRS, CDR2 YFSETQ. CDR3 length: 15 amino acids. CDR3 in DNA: TGCGCCAGCAGCTTGGATCTCAGTGTCGACACTGAAGCTTTCTTT. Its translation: CASSLDLSVDTEAFF.

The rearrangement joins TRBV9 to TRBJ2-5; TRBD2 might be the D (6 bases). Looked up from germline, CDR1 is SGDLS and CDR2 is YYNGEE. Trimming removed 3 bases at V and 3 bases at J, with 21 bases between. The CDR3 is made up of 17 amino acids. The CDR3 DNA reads TGTGCCAGCAGCGAGCTGGCGACTAGTGCCAACAAAGAGACCCAGTACTTC. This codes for CASSELATSANKETQYF.

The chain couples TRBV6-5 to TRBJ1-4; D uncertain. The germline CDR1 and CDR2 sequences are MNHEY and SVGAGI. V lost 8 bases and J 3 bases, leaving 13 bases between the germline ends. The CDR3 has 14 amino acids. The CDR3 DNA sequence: TGTGCCAGCGGGCCCTGGAAATCTAATGAAAAACTGTTTTTT. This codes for CASGPWKSNEKLFF.

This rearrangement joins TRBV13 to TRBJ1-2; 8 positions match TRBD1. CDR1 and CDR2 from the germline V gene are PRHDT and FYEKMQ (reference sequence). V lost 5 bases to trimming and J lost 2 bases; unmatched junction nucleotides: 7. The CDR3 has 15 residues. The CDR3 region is CASSRGQGRNYGYTF. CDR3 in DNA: TGTGCCAGCAGCCGAGGACAGGGAAGGAACTATGGCTACACCTTC.

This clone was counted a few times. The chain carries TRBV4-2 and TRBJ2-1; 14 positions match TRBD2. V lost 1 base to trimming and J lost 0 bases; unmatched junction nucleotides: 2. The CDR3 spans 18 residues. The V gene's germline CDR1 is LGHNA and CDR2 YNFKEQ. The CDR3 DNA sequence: TGTGCCAGCAGCCAAGTCGGACTAGCGGGGGGCTCCTACAATGAGCAGTTCTTC. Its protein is CASSQVGLAGGSYNEQFF.

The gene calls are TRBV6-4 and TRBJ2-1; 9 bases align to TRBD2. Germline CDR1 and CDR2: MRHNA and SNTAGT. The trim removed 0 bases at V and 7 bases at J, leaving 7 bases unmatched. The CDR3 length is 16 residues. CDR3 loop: CASSDSGLAGRNEQFF. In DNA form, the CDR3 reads TGTGCCAGCAGTGACTCTGGTCTAGCGGGAAGGAATGAGCAGTTCTTC.

As DNA, the CDR3 is TGTGCCAGCTCACCGTCCAGCTCCGGGTGGGAGGCTTTCTTT. Amino acids: CASSPSSSGWEAFF. This rearrangement joins TRBV18 to TRBJ1-1; no clear D. The CDR3 covers 14 residues. Germline V gene lookup returns CDR1 KGHSH and CDR2 LQKENI. V was trimmed by 3 bases and J by 11 bases, leaving 19 bases between them.

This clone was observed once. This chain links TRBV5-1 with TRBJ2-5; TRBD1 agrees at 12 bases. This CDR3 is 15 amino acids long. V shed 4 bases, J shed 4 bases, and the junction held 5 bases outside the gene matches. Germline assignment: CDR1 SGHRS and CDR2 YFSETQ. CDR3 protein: CASSPGQGAGETQYF. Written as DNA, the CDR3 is TGCGCCAGCAGCCCGGGACAGGGGGCTGGAGAGACCCAGTACTTC.

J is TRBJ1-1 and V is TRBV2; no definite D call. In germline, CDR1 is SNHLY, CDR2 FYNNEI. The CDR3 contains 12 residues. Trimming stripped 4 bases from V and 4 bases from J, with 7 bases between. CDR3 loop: CASSVMSTEAFF. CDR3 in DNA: TGTGCCAGCAGTGTAATGAGCACTGAAGCTTTCTTT. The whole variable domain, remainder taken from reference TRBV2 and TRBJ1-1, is EPEVTQTPSHQVTQMGQEVILRCVPISNHLYFYWYRQILGQKVEFLVSFYNNEISEKSEIFDDQFSVERPDGSNFTLKIRSTKLEDSAMYFCASSVMSTEAFFGQGTRLTVV.